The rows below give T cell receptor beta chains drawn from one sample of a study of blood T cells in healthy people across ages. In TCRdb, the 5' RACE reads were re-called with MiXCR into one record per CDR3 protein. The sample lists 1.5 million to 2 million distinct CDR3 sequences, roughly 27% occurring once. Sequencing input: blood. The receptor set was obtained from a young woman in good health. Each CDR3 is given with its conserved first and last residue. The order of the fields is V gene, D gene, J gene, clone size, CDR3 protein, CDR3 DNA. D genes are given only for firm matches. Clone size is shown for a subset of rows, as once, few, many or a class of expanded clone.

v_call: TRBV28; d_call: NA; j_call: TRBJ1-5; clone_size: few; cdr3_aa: CASFGNQPQHF; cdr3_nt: TGTGCCAGTTTTGGCAATCAGCCCCAGCATTTT
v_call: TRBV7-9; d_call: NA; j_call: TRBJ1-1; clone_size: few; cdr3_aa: CASSLVIYEAFF; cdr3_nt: TGTGCCAGCAGCTTAGTAATCTATGAAGCTTTCTTT
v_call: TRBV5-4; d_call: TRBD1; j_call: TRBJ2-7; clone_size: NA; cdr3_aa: CASSLTQGQGFYEQYF; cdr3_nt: TGTGCCAGCAGTCTTACCCAGGGACAGGGGTTCTACGAGCAGTACTTC
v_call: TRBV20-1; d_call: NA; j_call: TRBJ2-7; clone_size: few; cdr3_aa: CSASEGGAYEQYF; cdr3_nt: TGCAGTGCTTCCGAAGGGGGTGCCTACGAGCAGTACTTC
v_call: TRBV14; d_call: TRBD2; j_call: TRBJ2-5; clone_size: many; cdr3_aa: CASSQERLAGGQETQYF; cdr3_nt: TGTGCCAGCAGCCAAGAGAGACTAGCGGGGGGACAAGAGACCCAGTACTTC
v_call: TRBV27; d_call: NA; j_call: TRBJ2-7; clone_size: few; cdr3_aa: CASSLTELWNEQYF; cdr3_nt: TGTGCCAGCAGTTTAACGGAATTGTGGAACGAGCAGTACTTC
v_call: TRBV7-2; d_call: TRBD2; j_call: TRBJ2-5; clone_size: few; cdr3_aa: CASSLLPGRAGGPQEQYF; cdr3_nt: TGTGCCAGCAGCTTACTTCCGGGACGAGCGGGAGGGCCTCAGGAGCAGTACTTC
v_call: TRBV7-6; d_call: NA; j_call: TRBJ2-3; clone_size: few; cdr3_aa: CASNLLGDTQYF; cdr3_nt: TGTGCCAGCAACTTATTGGGGGATACGCAGTATTTT
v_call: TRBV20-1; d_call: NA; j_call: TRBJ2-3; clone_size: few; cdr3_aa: CSAIKGGGRDTQYF; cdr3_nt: TGCAGTGCAATTAAGGGAGGGGGCCGGGATACGCAGTATTTT
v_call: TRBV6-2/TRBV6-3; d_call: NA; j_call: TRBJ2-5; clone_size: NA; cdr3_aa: CASSGQRKETQYF; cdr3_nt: TGTGCCAGCAGTGGACAGAGAAAAGAGACCCAGTACTTC
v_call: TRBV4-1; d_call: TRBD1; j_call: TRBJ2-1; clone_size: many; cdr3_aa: CASSQAGRDRDNEQFF; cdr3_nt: TGCGCCAGCAGCCAAGCTGGACGGGACAGGGACAATGAGCAGTTCTTC
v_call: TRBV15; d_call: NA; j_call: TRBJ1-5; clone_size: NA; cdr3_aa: CATSSLDRLGSNQPQHF; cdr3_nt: TGTGCCACCAGCAGCCTAGACAGGTTGGGCTCGAATCAGCCCCAGCATTTT
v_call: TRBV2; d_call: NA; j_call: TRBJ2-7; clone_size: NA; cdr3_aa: CASNLQGTHEQYF; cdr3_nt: TGTGCCAGCAATTTGCAGGGAACCCACGAGCAGTACTTC
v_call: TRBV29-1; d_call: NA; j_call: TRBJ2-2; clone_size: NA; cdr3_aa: CSARTVRGELFF; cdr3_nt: TGCAGCGCTAGGACCGTACGCGGGGAGCTGTTTTTT
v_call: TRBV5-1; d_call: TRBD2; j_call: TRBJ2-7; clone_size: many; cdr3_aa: CASSTSGNSYEQYF; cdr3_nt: TGCGCCAGCTCCACTAGCGGGAACTCCTACGAGCAGTACTTC
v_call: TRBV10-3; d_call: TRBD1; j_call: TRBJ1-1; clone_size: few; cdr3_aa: CARRQGADTEAFF; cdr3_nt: TGTGCCAGGAGACAGGGGGCGGACACTGAAGCTTTCTTT
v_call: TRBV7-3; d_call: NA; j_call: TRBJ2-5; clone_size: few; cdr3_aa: CASSARGLQHPGETQYF; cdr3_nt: TGTGCCAGCAGCGCCCGGGGCTTACAGCACCCCGGGGAGACCCAGTACTTC
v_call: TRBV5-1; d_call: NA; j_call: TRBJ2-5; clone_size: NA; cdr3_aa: CASSLVGGIREETQYF; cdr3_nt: TGCGCCAGCAGCTTGGTTGGCGGGATTCGGGAAGAGACCCAGTACTTC
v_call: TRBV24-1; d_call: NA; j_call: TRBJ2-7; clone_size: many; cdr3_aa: CATSDGLASAYEQYF; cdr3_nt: TGTGCCACCAGTGATGGACTGGCCAGCGCCTACGAGCAGTACTTC
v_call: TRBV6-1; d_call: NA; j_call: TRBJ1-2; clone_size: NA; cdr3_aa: CASSVDSYTF; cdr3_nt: TGTGCCAGCAGTGTTGACAGCTACACCTTC
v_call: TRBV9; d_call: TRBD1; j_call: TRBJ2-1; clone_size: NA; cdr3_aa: CASSVRDRFTQQFF; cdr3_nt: TGTGCCAGCAGCGTCCGGGACAGATTTACCCAGCAGTTCTTC
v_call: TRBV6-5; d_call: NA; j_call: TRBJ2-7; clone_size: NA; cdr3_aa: CASSRSRTVSSYEQYF; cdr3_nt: TGTGCCAGCAGTCGCTCCCGGACGGTCAGCTCCTACGAGCAGTACTTC
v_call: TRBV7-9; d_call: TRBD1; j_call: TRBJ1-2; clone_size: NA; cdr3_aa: CASSFGQGMHGYTF; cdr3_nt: TGTGCCAGCAGCTTCGGACAGGGGATGCATGGCTACACCTTC
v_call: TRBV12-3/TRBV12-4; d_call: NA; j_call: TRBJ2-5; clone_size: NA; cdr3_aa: CASRNWGRETQYF; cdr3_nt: TGTGCCAGCAGAAACTGGGGAAGAGAGACCCAGTACTTC
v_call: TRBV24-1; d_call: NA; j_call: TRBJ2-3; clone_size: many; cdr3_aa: CATSDPGVTDTQYF; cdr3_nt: TGTGCCACCAGTGATCCGGGAGTCACAGATACGCAGTATTTT
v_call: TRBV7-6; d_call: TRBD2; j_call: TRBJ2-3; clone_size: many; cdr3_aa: CASSILAGADTQYF; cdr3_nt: TGTGCCAGCAGCATACTAGCGGGGGCAGATACGCAGTATTTT
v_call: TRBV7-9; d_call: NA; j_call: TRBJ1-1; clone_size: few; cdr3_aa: CASSRGDYTEAFF; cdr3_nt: TGTGCCAGCAGCCGGGGGGACTACACTGAAGCTTTCTTT
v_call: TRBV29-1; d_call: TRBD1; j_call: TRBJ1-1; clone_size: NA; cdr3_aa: CSVFSDRGSLGTEAFF; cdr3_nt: TGCAGCGTTTTCAGTGACAGGGGCTCCTTAGGCACTGAAGCTTTCTTT
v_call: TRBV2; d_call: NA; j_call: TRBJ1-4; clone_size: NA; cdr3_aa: CASRPRRVEKLFF; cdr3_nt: TGTGCCAGCAGGCCCCGGAGGGTTGAAAAACTGTTTTTT
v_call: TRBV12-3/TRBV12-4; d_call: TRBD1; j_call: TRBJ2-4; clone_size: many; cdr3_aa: CASSGPGTAVENIQYF; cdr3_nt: TGTGCCAGCAGTGGCCCCGGGACAGCGGTAGAAAACATTCAGTACTTC
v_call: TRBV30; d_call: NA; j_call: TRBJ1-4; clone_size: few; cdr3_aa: CAWSEAVYRDEKLFF; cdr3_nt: TGTGCCTGGAGCGAGGCGGTCTATAGAGATGAAAAACTGTTTTTT